The 21 T cell receptor beta chains in this list originate from one sample, sequenced in a study of breast tumors, draining lymph nodes, adjacent tissues. One entry per CDR3 protein, called by TCRdb with MiXCR from the multiplex PCR reads. Altogether over 200,000 distinct CDR3 sequences are present, under 40% being singletons, with the ten largest covering 3% to 4.5%. Samples came from axillary lymph nodes draining the breast cancer. What was sequenced was axillary lymph node tissue. The receptors derive from a female donor with breast cancer. Some clones in this sample may be carry-over from other donors' samples.

In the case of this clonotype: One base away lies a much larger clone, so this may be a sequencing read error. V usage is TRBV9 and J usage is TRBJ2-1; 9 bases map to TRBD2. The V gene's germline CDR1 is SGDLS and CDR2 YYNGEE. The CDR3 sequence is 15 residues long. The CDR3: CASSASGGLGREQLF. The CDR3, as DNA: TGTGCCAGCAGCGCGAGCGGGGGGCTAGGACGTGAGCAGCTCTTC.

This clonotype was counted many times. V gene TRBV24-1 combines with J gene TRBJ2-3, with 8 nucleotides matching TRBD2. The CDR3 covers 15 residues. Trimming at V came to 4 bases and at J to 3 bases, leaving 5 bases not matched to a gene. Germline lookup yields CDR1 KGHDR and CDR2 SFDVKD. The CDR3 protein is CATSDPTSATDTQYF. CDR3 nucleotides: TGTGCCACCAGTGACCCGACTAGCGCAACAGATACGCAGTATTTT.

In this sample, this clonotype turned up many times. This chain links TRBV7-8 with TRBJ2-7, with D perhaps given as TRBD1 or TRBD2 (5 bases each). V was pared by 5 bases and J by 2 bases, with 19 bases between. This CDR3 is 16 amino acids long. Germline assignment: CDR1 SGHVS and CDR2 FQNEAQ. CDR3 nucleotides: TGTGCCAGCAGCCCCCCCGCGTGGGACCACACCTACGAGCAGTACTTC. Residues: CASSPPAWDHTYEQYF.

Regarding this clonotype: The missing conserved phenylalanine or tryptophan at the end of this CDR3 makes a read error likely. The genes are TRBV7-9 and TRBJ2-7, with 9 bases lining up with TRBD2. J lost 5 bases, V lost 4 bases, and 6 bases had no gene match. Germline V gene sequence: CDR1 SEHNR, CDR2 FQNEAQ (reference sequence). The CDR3 has 14 residues. The CDR3: CASSWAGGPDEQYH. The DNA for the CDR3 is TGTGCCAGCAGCTGGGCGGGAGGGCCAGACGAGCAGTACCAC.

This clonotype came up many times. The chain couples TRBV6-2 or TRBV6-3 to TRBJ1-6; no reliable D call. V dropped 10 bases and J dropped 8 bases, with 15 bases sitting between them. The CDR3 extends over 13 amino acids. The germline CDR1 and CDR2 sequences are MNHEY and SVGEGT. The CDR3 is CATRTGRHSPLHF. The CDR3 DNA sequence: TGTGCCACCCGGACGGGGAGGCATTCACCCCTCCACTTT.

The chain carries TRBV5-1 and TRBJ2-5; TRBD1 matches 9 bases. The CDR3 runs to 13 residues. Germline trimming cut 5 bases from V and 7 bases from J; bases unmatched to any gene: 6. Germline V gene lookup returns CDR1 SGHRS and CDR2 YFSETQ. CDR3 amino acids: CASRTGTGRTQYF. The CDR3 DNA reads as TGCGCCAGCAGAACCGGGACAGGGAGGACCCAGTACTTC. Using reference TRBV5-1 and TRBJ2-5 for the parts outside the CDR3, the full variable domain is KAGVTQTPRYLIKTRGQQVTLSCSPISGHRSVSWYQQTPGQGLQFLFEYFSETQRNKGNFPGRFSGRQFSNSRSEMNVSTLELGDSALYLCASRTGTGRTQYFGPGTRLLVL.

The genes are TRBV20-1 and TRBJ2-3; D perhaps matches TRBD2 (7 bases). The CDR3 runs to 11 residues. Trimming took 7 bases from V and 9 from J, leaving 14 bases between them. Germline loops: CDR1 DFQATT, CDR2 SNEGSKA (reference sequence). For the CDR3, the DNA is TGCAGTGTTCGGGGGGCAGTAACGCAGTATTTT. Amino acids: CSVRGAVTQYF.

This clonotype was observed at least ten times. The chain employs TRBV6-1 and TRBJ1-5; TRBD1 might be the D (5 bases). The V gene's germline CDR1 is MNHNS and CDR2 SASEGT. This CDR3 contains 13 residues. Trimming shortened V by 8 bases and J by 3 bases, and 11 bases separated the two germline ends. The DNA of the CDR3 is TGTGCCAGCGAAAAGACAGTCAATCAGCCCCAGCATTTT. It encodes CASEKTVNQPQHF.

This clonotype showed up many times. The V call is TRBV7-2, the J call TRBJ2-1; no firm D call. This CDR3 is built from 14 residues. V lost 5 bases to trimming and J lost 0 bases, with 8 bases between them. Germline values: CDR1 SGHTA, CDR2 FQGNSA. CDR3 sequence (DNA): TGTGCCAGCAGCACTTCCCGCTCCTACAATGAGCAGTTCTTC. Encoded protein: CASSTSRSYNEQFF. Based on the CDR3 plus reference TRBV7-2 and TRBJ2-1, the full variable domain is GAGVSQSPSNKVTEKGKDVELRCDPISGHTALYWYRQSLGQGLEFLIYFQGNSAPDKSGLPSDRFSAERTGGSVSTLTIQRTQQEDSAVYLCASSTSRSYNEQFFGPGTRLTVL.

V gene TRBV5-6 combines with J gene TRBJ1-6, with 7 bases that match TRBD1. CDR1 SGHDT and CDR2 YYEEEE come from the germline V gene. After removal of 3 bases from V and 8 bases from J, the junction contained 14 bases not matched to a gene. CDR3 length equals 17 residues. The CDR3 coding sequence is TGTGCCAGCAGCTCCAGGGGGGGGCGGGGGCCGGATTCACCCCTCCACTTT. It specifies CASSSRGGRGPDSPLHF.

In its sample, this clonotype was seen many times. The chain is built from TRBV6-6 and TRBJ1-3; D perhaps matches TRBD1 (5 bases). In germline, CDR1 is MNHNY, CDR2 SVGAGI (reference sequence). The CDR3 totals 18 residues. The germline V and J ends were trimmed by 6 bases and 0 bases, with 21 bases remaining between them. The CDR3 here is CASSPFGTAFSSGNTIYF. CDR3 nucleotide sequence: TGTGCCAGCAGCCCGTTCGGGACGGCATTTAGCTCTGGAAACACCATATATTTT.

The gene calls are TRBV4-2 and TRBJ1-3; 7 nucleotides line up with TRBD1. This CDR3 has 14 residues. Germline V gene lookup returns CDR1 LGHNA and CDR2 YNFKEQ. J gave up 4 bases and V 1 base, and 1 base lay outside the gene matches. The DNA of the CDR3 is TGTGCCAGCAGCCAAGCGACAGGGGGAAACACCATATATTTT. As protein: CASSQATGGNTIYF.

This clonotype has more than one count but fewer than ten. The chain uses TRBV27 and TRBJ1-5, with 7 bases fitting TRBD1. V gave up 4 bases and J gave up 7 bases; unmatched junction bases: 7. The CDR3 extends over 14 amino acids. Germline V CDR1 and CDR2: MNHEY, SMNVEV (reference sequence). The CDR3 protein is CASSYRTGSQPQHF. CDR3 bases: TGTGCCAGCAGTTATAGGACAGGATCCCAGCCCCAGCATTTT.

This clonotype occurred many times. J is TRBJ1-4 and V is TRBV4-1, with a tentative D call TRBD1 (5 bases). From germline, CDR1 is MGHRA and CDR2 YSYEKL. The CDR3 is 12 residues long. The ends were cut back, 0 bases at V and 10 bases at J, with 6 bases in the middle. The CDR3 DNA sequence: TGCGCCAGCAGCCAAGACAGGGCAAAACTGTTTTTT. This translates into CASSQDRAKLFF.

This CDR3 is CASSLLVQGGSNEQFF. In DNA, the CDR3 is TGCGCCAGCAGCTTGCTAGTCCAGGGAGGCTCCAATGAGCAGTTCTTC. The chain uses TRBV5-1 and TRBJ2-1, with a tentative D call TRBD2 (6 bases). The CDR3 spans 16 residues. V was pared by 1 base and J by 6 bases, with 17 bases between. CDR1 and CDR2 (germline): SGHRS, YFSETQ.

This clonotype was counted only a few times. A much bigger clone sits one base away, suggesting this may be a read error. The chain carries TRBV2 and TRBJ2-2; a possible D gene is TRBD2 (6 bases). Germline V gives CDR1 SNHLY, CDR2 FYNNEI. The length of the CDR3 is 15 residues. The CDR3 region has the DNA TGTGCCAGCAGTGAGACTAGTTTGGGTCCCGGGGGGCTGTTTTTT. This codes for CASSETSLGPGGLFF.

The rearrangement joins TRBV4-3 to TRBJ2-2; 7 positions match TRBD2. J was trimmed by 1 base and V by 3 bases; bases with no gene match: 5. The CDR3 is 16 amino acids. The V gene's germline CDR1 is LGHNA and CDR2 YSLEER. The chain's CDR3 is CASSQGGGRNTGELFF. The DNA of the CDR3 is TGCGCCAGCAGCCAGGGGGGGGGTAGGAACACCGGGGAGCTGTTTTTT.

This clonotype showed up many times. This chain joins TRBV7-3 and TRBJ2-5; D possibly matches TRBD1 or TRBD2 (6 bases each). CDR3 length: 14 amino acids. Looked up from germline, CDR1 is SGHTA and CDR2 is FQGTGA. The V and J ends lost 3 bases and 5 bases respectively, with 13 bases between them. For the CDR3, the DNA is TGTGCCAGCAGCTTTGGGGGGCGAGGGGAGACCCAGTACTTC. Translating it yields CASSFGGRGETQYF. The complete variable domain, with remaining parts taken from reference TRBV7-3 and TRBJ2-5, reads GAGVSQTPSNKVTEKGKYVELRCDPISGHTALYWYRQSLGQGPEFLIYFQGTGAADDSGLPNDRFFAVRPEGSVSTLKIQRTERGDSAVYLCASSFGGRGETQYFGPGTRLLVL.

This clonotype was seen at least ten times. This sequence joins TRBV30 and TRBJ2-1; maybe TRBD1 (7 bases). CDR1 is GTSNPN, CDR2 SVGIG, per germline (reference sequence). V shed 5 bases and J shed 10 bases, with 27 bases lying between them. The CDR3 consists of 16 residues. DNA for the CDR3: TGTGCCTGGGAGACTGAACTTTGGAGGGGGCATGGCGAGCAGTTCTTC. This translates into CAWETELWRGHGEQFF.

This clonotype was seen many times. The J gene is TRBJ1-6, the V gene TRBV9; D perhaps matches TRBD1 (6 bases). This CDR3 spans 15 amino acids. The V and J ends lost 0 bases and 7 bases respectively, with 11 bases between them. Looked up from germline, CDR1 is SGDLS and CDR2 is YYNGEE. The DNA of the CDR3 is TGTGCCAGCAGCGTAGTAGGGGGGAACAATTCACCCCTCCACTTT. It translates to CASSVVGGNNSPLHF.

The rearrangement joins TRBV29-1 to TRBJ2-5; possibly TRBD2 for D (6 bases). The CDR3 covers 13 residues. Trimming stripped 8 bases from V and 1 base from J, with 14 bases between. Germline-derived CDR1 and CDR2 are SQVTM and ANQGSEA. CDR3 in amino acids: CSSSPGLQETQYF. The CDR3 nucleotides read TGCAGCAGTTCGCCGGGACTCCAAGAGACCCAGTACTTC.